The 17 T cell receptor beta chains given below trace back to one sample, sequenced in a study of T cell repertoires in cytomegalovirus infection. TCRdb recomputed calls from the reads with MiXCR, one row per CDR3 protein. The profile covers 400,000 to 550,000 distinct CDR3 sequences, with over 9% appearing a single time and approximately 10% taken by the ten largest. Sequencing was done on a sample of PBMCs. The receptors originated from a human donor in good health (CMV status not recorded). Some clones in this sample may be carry-over from other donors' samples.

This clonotype appeared a few times. The chain combines TRBV28 with TRBJ2-7; no clear D gene. Trimming took 5 bases from V and 0 from J, leaving 17 bases between them. CDR1 and CDR2 (germline): MDHEN, SYDVKM. The CDR3 spans 16 residues. The CDR3 DNA is TGTGCCAGCAGTAGGCAGACCCTCCGGAGCTCCTACGAGCAGTACTTC. Amino acids: CASSRQTLRSSYEQYF.

The chain carries TRBV6-6 and TRBJ2-7; 11 bases fit TRBD2. CDR1 and CDR2 from the germline V gene are MNHNY and SVGAGI (reference sequence). Losses at the gene ends were 2 bases for V and 3 bases for J; bases not matched to a gene: 3. The CDR3 runs 15 residues. This CDR3 reads CASSYGTSGYYEQYF. Written as DNA, the CDR3 is TGTGCCAGCAGTTACGGGACTAGCGGATACTACGAGCAGTACTTC.

This clonotype has a count of ten or more. This chain uses TRBV7-8 with TRBJ2-7; 7 bases line up with TRBD2. The CDR3 consists of 14 residues. J gave up 5 bases and V 4 bases, and 8 bases lay outside the gene matches. Per the germline V gene, CDR1 is SGHVS and CDR2 is FQNEAQ. The CDR3 DNA reads TGTGCCAGCAGCTATGGGCGGGAGAGCAACGAGCAGTACTTC. The encoded protein is CASSYGRESNEQYF.

This clonotype was seen repeatedly, ten times or more. V gene TRBV28 combines with J gene TRBJ1-1; tentative D call: TRBD1 (6 bases). This CDR3 has 15 residues. V dropped 8 bases and J dropped 0 bases, with 16 bases sitting between them. Germline CDR1 is MDHEN and CDR2 is SYDVKM. CDR3 nucleotides: TGTGCCAGCCTCGAGGGGGGGAGGATGAACACTGAAGCTTTCTTT. Amino acid sequence: CASLEGGRMNTEAFF. The full variable domain, completed using reference TRBV28 and TRBJ1-1, is DVKVTQSSRYLVKRTGEKVFLECVQDMDHENMFWYRQDPGLGLRLIYFSYDVKMKEKGDIPEGYSVSREKKERFSLILESASTNQTSMYLCASLEGGRMNTEAFFGQGTRLTVV.

CDR3 nucleotides: TGTGCCAGCAGCCAAGTGGAGCGGGAGGTCAATGAGCAGTTCTTC. Translation: CASSQVEREVNEQFF. J is TRBJ2-1 and V is TRBV3-1; 9 bases are shared with TRBD2. The CDR3 is made up of 15 amino acids. Per germline, CDR1 LGHDT and CDR2 YNNKEL (reference sequence). Losses at the gene ends were 1 base for V and 6 bases for J; bases not matched to a gene: 4.

In this sample, this clonotype turned up many times. The CDR3 reads CAISDPDTQYF. The DNA of the CDR3 is TGTGCCATCAGTGATCCAGATACGCAGTATTTT. V is TRBV10-3 and J is TRBJ2-3, with D unresolved. The CDR3 is 11 amino acids. Trimming left V 3 bases short and J 4 bases short, with 2 bases between. Germline V gene lookup returns CDR1 ENHRY and CDR2 SYGVKD.

This clonotype was seen a handful of times. The chain recombines TRBV2 with TRBJ1-1; D ambiguous. The CDR3 is 15 residues long. Germline-derived CDR1 and CDR2 are SNHLY and FYNNEI. V was pared by 7 bases and J by 4 bases, with 19 bases between. DNA for the CDR3: TGTGCCAGCACCTCGGACCGCGGAGGAGGCACTGAAGCTTTCTTT. Its translation is CASTSDRGGGTEAFF.

This clonotype was counted at least ten times. The chain carries TRBV7-2 and TRBJ1-5, with 7 bases that match TRBD1. After removal of 5 bases from V and 8 bases from J, the junction contained 12 bases not matched to a gene. The germline CDR1 and CDR2 sequences are SGHTA and FQGNSA. The CDR3 extends over 15 amino acids. The chain's CDR3 is CASSPTGPPEEPQHF. The CDR3 DNA follows: TGTGCCAGCAGCCCGACAGGGCCCCCCGAAGAGCCCCAGCATTTT. Full variable domain (outside the CDR3, taken from reference TRBV7-2 and TRBJ1-5): GAGVSQSPSNKVTEKGKDVELRCDPISGHTALYWYRQSLGQGLEFLIYFQGNSAPDKSGLPSDRFSAERTGGSVSTLTIQRTQQEDSAVYLCASSPTGPPEEPQHFGDGTRLSIL.

This clonotype was recorded many times. This chain connects TRBV6-1 to TRBJ2-3; D tentatively fits TRBD1 or TRBD2 (5 bases each). The germline gives CDR1 MNHNS, CDR2 SASEGT. This CDR3 contains 14 residues. Trimming stripped 8 bases from V and 3 bases from J, with 15 bases between. The CDR3: CASGGLGLTDTQYF. Written as DNA, the CDR3 is TGTGCCAGCGGGGGATTAGGGCTGACAGATACGCAGTATTTT.

V gene TRBV28 combines with J gene TRBJ2-5; 13 bases are shared with TRBD2. Germline V lookup: CDR1 MDHEN, CDR2 SYDVKM. Trimming took 4 bases from V and 4 from J; bases not matched to a gene: 18. This CDR3 comprises 20 residues. The CDR3 protein is CASSSMIGLAGAEKLETQYF. The CDR3, as DNA: TGTGCCAGCAGTTCTATGATCGGACTAGCGGGAGCCGAGAAGTTAGAGACCCAGTACTTC.

The sample holds many counts of this clonotype. The CDR3 sequence: CASSLTGTHPLSEQFF. Here the CDR3 DNA reads TGTGCCAGCAGCTTGACGGGTACCCACCCGTTATCTGAGCAGTTCTTC. The V gene is TRBV7-2, the J gene TRBJ2-1, with D uncertain. The germline V gene encodes CDR1 SGHTA and CDR2 FQGNSA. V was clipped by 3 bases and J by 9 bases, with 21 bases between them. The CDR3 consists of 16 residues.

This clonotype was counted ten times or more. The chain joins TRBV14 to TRBJ1-2, with D possibly TRBD1 on 6 matching bases. Trimming cost V 6 bases and J 4 bases, with 12 bases left between them. The CDR3 is 13 amino acids. CDR1 and CDR2 (germline): SGHDN, FVKESK. CDR3 in amino acids: CASSRLGGYGYTF. CDR3 bases: TGTGCCAGCAGTCGCCTAGGGGGCTATGGCTACACCTTC.

This clonotype showed up many times. This sequence joins TRBV6-2 or TRBV6-3 and TRBJ1-2; D gene unclear. Germline-derived CDR1 and CDR2 are MNHEY and SVGEGT. V gave up 6 bases and J gave up 6 bases, with 17 bases separating them. The CDR3 is made up of 14 amino acids. The CDR3 reads CASSADAARDGYTF. In DNA, the CDR3 is TGTGCCAGCAGCGCCGATGCGGCCCGGGATGGCTACACCTTC.

This clonotype was seen repeatedly, ten times or more. V usage is TRBV19 and J usage is TRBJ1-5; TRBD1 might be the D (6 bases). Germline V gives CDR1 LNHDA, CDR2 SQIVND (reference sequence). CDR3 length: 15 amino acids. V was trimmed by 6 bases and J by 5 bases, leaving 17 bases between them. The CDR3 sequence: CASSHPFGGDQPQHF. As DNA, the CDR3 is TGTGCCAGTAGCCATCCGTTCGGGGGCGATCAGCCCCAGCATTTT.

This clonotype was counted ten times or more. The chain links TRBV2 to TRBJ2-3, with TRBD2 matching 12 bases. The CDR3 contains 15 residues. CDR1 and CDR2 (germline): SNHLY, FYNNEI. V was clipped by 3 bases and J by 3 bases; unmatched bases: 1. CDR3 sequence reads: CASSELAGGTDTQYF. CDR3 nucleotides: TGTGCCAGCAGTGAGCTAGCGGGAGGGACAGATACGCAGTATTTT.

The rearrangement uses TRBV20-1 and TRBJ2-3, with TRBD2 identical over 9 bases. After removal of 7 bases from V and 1 base from J, the junction contained 9 bases not matched to a gene. The CDR3 covers 15 residues. Germline V gene lookup returns CDR1 DFQATT and CDR2 SNEGSKA (reference sequence). The CDR3 DNA reads TGCAGTGAGAGTAGCGGGAGAGAGGGCACAGATACGCAGTATTTT. Its protein is CSESSGREGTDTQYF.

Ten or more counts support this clonotype. The CDR3 DNA reads as TGTGCCAGCAGGGGGGGCTCTCCAGCGGATACGCAGTATTTT. It encodes CASRGGSPADTQYF. J is TRBJ2-3 and V is TRBV7-3, with D possibly being TRBD1 or TRBD2 (6 bases each). The germline gives CDR1 SGHTA, CDR2 FQGTGA. CDR3 length: 14 amino acids. V lost 6 bases and J 6 bases, leaving 16 bases between the germline ends.